This entry lists 3 T cell receptor beta chains sequenced from one sample in a study of T cells in Graves' hyperthyroidism and ophthalmopathy. Researchers amplified the TCR beta CDR3 regions from RNA transcripts. First-round RT-PCR with HTBI primers amplified the TCR CDR3 region. TCRdb redid the calling of the multiplex PCR reads with MiXCR, one entry per CDR3 protein. The table lists 490,000 or so distinct CDR3 sequences, 46% of them singletons, with around 47% in the top ten. What was sequenced was peripheral blood or thyroid tissue (not recorded which). All receptors derive from an adult woman with Graves' disease, either hyperthyroidism or ophthalmopathy (not recorded which).

In the case of this clonotype: Being one base from a much bigger clone, this may be a read error. The genes are TRBV4-3 and TRBJ1-2; D is unresolved. The CDR3 contains 15 residues. Per the germline V gene, CDR1 is LGHNA and CDR2 is YSLEER. Here the CDR3 DNA reads TGCGCCAGCAGCCAAGGACGGCAACTTTACTATGGCCACACCTTC. This translates into CASSQGRQLYYGHTF.

In this sample, this clonotype turned up once. This sequence joins TRBV7-9 and TRBJ1-4; D gene unclear. The germline V and J ends were trimmed by 6 bases and 4 bases, with 9 bases remaining between them. Germline lookup yields CDR1 SEHNR and CDR2 FQNEAQ (reference sequence). The CDR3 loop spans 13 amino acids. The CDR3 sequence: CASSVRSNEKLFF. The CDR3 DNA reads as TGTGCCAGCAGTGTAAGGAGTAATGAAAAACTGTTTTTT. Using reference TRBV7-9 and TRBJ1-4 for the parts outside the CDR3, the full variable domain is DTGVSQNPRHKITKRGQNVTFRCDPISEHNRLYWYRQTLGQGPEFLTYFQNEAQLEKSRLLSDRFSAERPKGSFSTLEIQRTEQGDSAMYLCASSVRSNEKLFFGSGTQLSVL.

The rearrangement uses TRBV6-5 and TRBJ2-2, with a weak D call TRBD1 (5 bases). V lost 5 bases, J lost 2 bases, and 18 bases lay in between. The CDR3 is made up of 17 amino acids. The V gene's germline CDR1 is MNHEY and CDR2 SVGAGI. This chain's CDR3 is CASSRSTGLSNTGELFF. The DNA of the CDR3 is TGTGCCAGCAGTCGATCCACAGGCCTTTCAAACACCGGGGAGCTGTTTTTT.